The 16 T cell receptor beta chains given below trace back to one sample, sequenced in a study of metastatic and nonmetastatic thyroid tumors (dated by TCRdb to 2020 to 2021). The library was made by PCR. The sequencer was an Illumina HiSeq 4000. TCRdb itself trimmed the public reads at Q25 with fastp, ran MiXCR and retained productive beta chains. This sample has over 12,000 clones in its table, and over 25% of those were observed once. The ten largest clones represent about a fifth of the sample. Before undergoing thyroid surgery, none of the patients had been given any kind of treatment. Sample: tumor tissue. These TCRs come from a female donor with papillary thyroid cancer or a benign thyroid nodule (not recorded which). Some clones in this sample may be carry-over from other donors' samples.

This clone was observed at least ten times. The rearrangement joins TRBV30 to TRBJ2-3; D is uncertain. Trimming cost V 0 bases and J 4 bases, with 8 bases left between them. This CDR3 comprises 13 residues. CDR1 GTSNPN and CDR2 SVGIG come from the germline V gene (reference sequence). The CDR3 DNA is TGTGCCTGGAGTGTATCGTTGCCAGATACGCAGTATTTT. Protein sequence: CAWSVSLPDTQYF.

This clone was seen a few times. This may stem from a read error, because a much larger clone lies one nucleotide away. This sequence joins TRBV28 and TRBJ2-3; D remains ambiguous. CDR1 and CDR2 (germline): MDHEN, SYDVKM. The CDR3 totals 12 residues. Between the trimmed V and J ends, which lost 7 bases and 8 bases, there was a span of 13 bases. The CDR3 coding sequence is TGTGCCAGCATGAACCGAGGTTCTACGCAGTATTTT. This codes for CASMNRGSTQYF.

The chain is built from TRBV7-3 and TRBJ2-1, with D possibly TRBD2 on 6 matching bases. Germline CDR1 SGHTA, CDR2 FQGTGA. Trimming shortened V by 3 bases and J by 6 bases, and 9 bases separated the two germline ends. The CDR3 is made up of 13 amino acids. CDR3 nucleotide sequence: TGTGCCAGCAGCTTGGAGGGTCTCAATGAGCAGTTCTTC. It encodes CASSLEGLNEQFF.

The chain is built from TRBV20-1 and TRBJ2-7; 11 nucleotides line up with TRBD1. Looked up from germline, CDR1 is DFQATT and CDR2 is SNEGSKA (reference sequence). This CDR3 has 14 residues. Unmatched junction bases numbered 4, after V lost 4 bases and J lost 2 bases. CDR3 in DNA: TGCAGTGCTATAGGACAGGGGGCCGCCTACGAGCAGTACTTC. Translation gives CSAIGQGAAYEQYF.

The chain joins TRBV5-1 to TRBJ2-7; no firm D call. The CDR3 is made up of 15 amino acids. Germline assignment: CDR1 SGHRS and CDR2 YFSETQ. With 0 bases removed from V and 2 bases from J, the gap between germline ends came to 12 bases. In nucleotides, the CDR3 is TGCGCCAGCAGCTTGGCCGGCAGGAACCCCTACGAGCAGTACTTC. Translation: CASSLAGRNPYEQYF. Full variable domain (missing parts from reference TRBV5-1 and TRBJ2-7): KAGVTQTPRYLIKTRGQQVTLSCSPISGHRSVSWYQQTPGQGLQFLFEYFSETQRNKGNFPGRFSGRQFSNSRSEMNVSTLELGDSALYLCASSLAGRNPYEQYFGPGTRLTVT.

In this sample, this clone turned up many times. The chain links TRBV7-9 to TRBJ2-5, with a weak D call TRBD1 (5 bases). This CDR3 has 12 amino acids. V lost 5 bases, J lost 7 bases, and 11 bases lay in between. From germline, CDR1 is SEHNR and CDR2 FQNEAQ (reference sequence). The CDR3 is CASSINQGTQYF. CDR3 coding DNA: TGTGCCAGCAGCATAAATCAGGGGACCCAGTACTTC. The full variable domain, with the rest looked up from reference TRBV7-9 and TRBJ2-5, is DTGVSQNPRHKITKRGQNVTFRCDPISEHNRLYWYRQTLGQGPEFLTYFQNEAQLEKSRLLSDRFSAERPKGSFSTLEIQRTEQGDSAMYLCASSINQGTQYFGPGTRLLVL.

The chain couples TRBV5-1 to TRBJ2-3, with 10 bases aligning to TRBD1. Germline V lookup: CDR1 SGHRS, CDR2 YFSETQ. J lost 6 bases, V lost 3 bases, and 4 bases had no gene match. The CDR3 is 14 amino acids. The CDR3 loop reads CASSSGQGMDTQYF. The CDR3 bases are TGCGCCAGCAGCTCGGGACAGGGGATGGATACGCAGTATTTT.

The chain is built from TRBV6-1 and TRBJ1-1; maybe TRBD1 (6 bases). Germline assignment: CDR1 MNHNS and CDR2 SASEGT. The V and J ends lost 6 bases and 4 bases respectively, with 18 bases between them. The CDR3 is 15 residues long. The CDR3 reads CASRAGATIGTEAFF. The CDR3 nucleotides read TGTGCCAGCAGGGCAGGGGCAACGATAGGCACTGAAGCTTTCTTT.

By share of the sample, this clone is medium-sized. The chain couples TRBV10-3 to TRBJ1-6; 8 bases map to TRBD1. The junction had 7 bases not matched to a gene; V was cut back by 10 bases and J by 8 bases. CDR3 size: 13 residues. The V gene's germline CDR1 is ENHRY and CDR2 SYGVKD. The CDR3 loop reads CATTGVVDSPLHF. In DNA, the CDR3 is TGTGCCACGACAGGGGTAGTGGATTCACCCCTCCACTTT.

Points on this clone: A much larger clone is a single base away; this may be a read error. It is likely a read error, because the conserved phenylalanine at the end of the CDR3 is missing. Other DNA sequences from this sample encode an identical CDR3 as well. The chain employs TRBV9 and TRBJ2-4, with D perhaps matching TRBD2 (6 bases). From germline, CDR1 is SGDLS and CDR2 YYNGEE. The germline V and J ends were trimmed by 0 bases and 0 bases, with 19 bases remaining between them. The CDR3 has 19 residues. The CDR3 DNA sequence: TGTGCCAGCAGCGTAGGCCTAGCAGGAGGGCCTCTAGCCAAAAACATTCAGTACTCA. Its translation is CASSVGLAGGPLAKNIQYS.

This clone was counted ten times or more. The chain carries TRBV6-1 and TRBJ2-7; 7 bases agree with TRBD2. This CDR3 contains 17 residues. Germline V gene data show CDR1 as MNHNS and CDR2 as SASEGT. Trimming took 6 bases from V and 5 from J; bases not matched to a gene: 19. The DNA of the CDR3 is TGTGCCAGCAGACCTTCCCCTAGCGGCAAAGCAAGCCACGAGCAGTACTTC. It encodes CASRPSPSGKASHEQYF.

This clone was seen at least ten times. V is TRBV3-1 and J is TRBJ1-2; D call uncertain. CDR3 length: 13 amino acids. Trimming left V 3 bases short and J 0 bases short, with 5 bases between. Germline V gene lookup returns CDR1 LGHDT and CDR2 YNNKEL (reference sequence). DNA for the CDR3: TGTGCCAGCAGCCATCATGCTAACTATGGCTACACCTTC. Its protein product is CASSHHANYGYTF.

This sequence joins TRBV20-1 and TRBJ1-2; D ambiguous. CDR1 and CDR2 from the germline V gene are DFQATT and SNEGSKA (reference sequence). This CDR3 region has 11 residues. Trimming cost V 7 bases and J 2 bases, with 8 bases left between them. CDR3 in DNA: TGCAGTGGAGTTGGCAACTATGGCTACACCTTC. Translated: CSGVGNYGYTF.

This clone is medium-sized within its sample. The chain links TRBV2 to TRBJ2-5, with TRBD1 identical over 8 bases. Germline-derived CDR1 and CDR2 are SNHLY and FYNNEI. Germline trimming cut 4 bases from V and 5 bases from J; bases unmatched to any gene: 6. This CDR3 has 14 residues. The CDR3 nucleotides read TGTGCCAGCAGTGGGACAGGGTCTGGGGAGACCCAGTACTTC. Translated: CASSGTGSGETQYF. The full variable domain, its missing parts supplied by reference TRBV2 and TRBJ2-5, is EPEVTQTPSHQVTQMGQEVILRCVPISNHLYFYWYRQILGQKVEFLVSFYNNEISEKSEIFDDQFSVERPDGSNFTLKIRSTKLEDSAMYFCASSGTGSGETQYFGPGTRLLVL.

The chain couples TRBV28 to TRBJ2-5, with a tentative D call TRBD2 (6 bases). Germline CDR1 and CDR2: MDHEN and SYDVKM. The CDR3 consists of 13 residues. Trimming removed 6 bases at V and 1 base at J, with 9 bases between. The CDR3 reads CASRRDSQETQYF. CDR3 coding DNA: TGTGCCAGCAGGAGGGACTCCCAAGAGACCCAGTACTTC.

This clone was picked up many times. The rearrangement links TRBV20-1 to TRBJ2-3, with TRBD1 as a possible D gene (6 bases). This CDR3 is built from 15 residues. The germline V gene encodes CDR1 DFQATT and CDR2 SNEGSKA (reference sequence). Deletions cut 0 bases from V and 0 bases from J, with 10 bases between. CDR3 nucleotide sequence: TGCAGTGCTAGAGATCACAGGGTTAGCACAGATACGCAGTATTTT. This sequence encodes CSARDHRVSTDTQYF.